Shown below are 29 T cell receptor beta chains from a single sample sequenced in a study of blood T cell repertoires in COVID-19. Profiled with immunoSEQ multiplex PCR; TCRdb holds only in-frame clones, not every one. This sample has 150,000 to 200,000 clones, with 81% found just once. Sequencing input: peripheral blood. Receptors were obtained from a man aged 55-75 years with active or convalescent COVID-19.

V is TRBV3-1 (or the pseudogene TRBV3-2) and J is TRBJ2-7, with TRBD1 as a possible D gene (5 bases). The length of the CDR3 is 13 residues. The germline V gene has CDR1 LGHDT and CDR2 YNNKEL (reference sequence). Trimming shortened V by 2 bases and J by 4 bases, and 9 bases separated the two germline ends. DNA for the CDR3: TGTGCCAGCAGCCAACGCAGGGCTTACGAGCAGTACTTC. Its translation: CASSQRRAYEQYF.

Here the CDR3 reads CASSDLTRGRDNEQFF. The CDR3 nucleotides are TGTGCCAGCAGTGATCTAACGAGGGGGAGGGACAATGAGCAGTTCTTC. The rearrangement uses TRBV2 and TRBJ2-1; possible D gene TRBD2, 7 bases. V dropped 3 bases and J dropped 5 bases, with 17 bases sitting between them. The CDR3 has 16 amino acids. The germline gives CDR1 SNHLY, CDR2 FYNNEI.

The rearrangement uses TRBV10-3 and TRBJ2-3, with D unclear. Trimming took off 2 bases at V and 0 bases at J, with 6 bases between the two ends. The germline V gene has CDR1 ENHRY and CDR2 SYGVKD. The CDR3 loop spans 14 amino acids. CDR3 protein: CAISEGQSTDTQYF. The CDR3 nucleotides read TGTGCCATCAGTGAGGGGCAGAGCACAGATACGCAGTATTTT.

This clone was counted once. V and J are TRBV6-1 and TRBJ2-2; D might be TRBD1 (6 bases). Germline-derived CDR1 and CDR2 are MNHNS and SASEGT. The CDR3 contains 18 residues. Trimming removed 2 bases from V and 1 base from J, with 17 bases in between. CDR3 DNA: TGTGCCAGCAGTGAACACCTCTCTTTGGGACAGAACACCGGGGAGCTGTTTTTT. Protein sequence: CASSEHLSLGQNTGELFF.

The chain is built from TRBV5-1 and TRBJ2-5; TRBD1 is a possible D gene (9 bases). The length of the CDR3 is 14 residues. Germline assignment: CDR1 SGHRS and CDR2 YFSETQ. V was cut by 9 bases and J by 5 bases, with 20 bases left in between. CDR3 amino acids: CATAGGQGAETQYF. The CDR3 bases are TGCGCCACCGCGGGGGGACAGGGTGCGGAGACCCAGTACTTC.

The chain carries TRBV5-6 and TRBJ2-5, with TRBD2 matching over 7 bases. The CDR3 consists of 13 residues. The germline CDR1 and CDR2 sequences are SGHDT and YYEEEE. V trimming: 4 bases; J trimming: 7 bases; junction bases outside the gene matches: 7. As DNA, the CDR3 is TGTGCCAGCAGCGGACGGACGGGGGGGACCCAGTACTTC. Protein product: CASSGRTGGTQYF.

This clone was observed a few times. The chain combines TRBV2 with TRBJ1-5; TRBD1 aligns across 9 bases. The V gene end was trimmed by 7 bases and the J gene end by 3 bases; junction bases not matched to a gene: 7. Per the germline V gene, CDR1 is SNHLY and CDR2 is FYNNEI. This CDR3 has 15 amino acids. CDR3 sequence reads: CASTADRGLNQPQHF. The CDR3 DNA reads as TGTGCCAGCACCGCGGACAGGGGCCTCAATCAGCCCCAGCATTTT. The whole variable domain, filled in from reference TRBV2 and TRBJ1-5, reads EPEVTQTPSHQVTQMGQEVILRCVPISNHLYFYWYRQILGQKVEFLVSFYNNEISEKSEIFDDQFSVERPDGSNFTLKIRSTKLEDSAMYFCASTADRGLNQPQHFGDGTRLSIL.

This clone was seen a few times. The V and J genes are TRBV9 and TRBJ2-3; a possible D gene is TRBD2 (5 bases). Germline V gene sequence: CDR1 SGDLS, CDR2 YYNGEE. The V end was cut by 0 bases, the J end by 2 bases, with 10 bases between. The CDR3 consists of 15 residues. The CDR3 nucleotides read TGTGCCAGCAGCGTAGGTAGTCTAGCCACAGATACGCAGTATTTT. Its translation: CASSVGSLATDTQYF.

This rearrangement joins TRBV25-1 to TRBJ1-2; TRBD1 matches at 9 bases. This CDR3 has 13 residues. V lost 7 bases, J lost 2 bases, and 2 bases stayed unmatched. Germline lookup yields CDR1 MGHDK and CDR2 SYGVNS. The CDR3 here is CASNGQGNYGYTF. The CDR3 nucleotides are TGTGCCAGCAACGGACAGGGGAACTATGGCTACACCTTC.

This clone was seen a single time. The rearrangement uses TRBV6-5 and TRBJ2-7, with TRBD1 matching 7 bases. Germline V CDR1 and CDR2: MNHEY, SVGAGI. This CDR3 comprises 12 residues. V gave up 5 bases and J gave up 4 bases; unmatched junction bases: 2. In DNA form, the CDR3 reads TGTGCCAGCAGTACACAGGGGTACGAGCAGTACTTC. As protein: CASSTQGYEQYF.

In this sample, this clone turned up once. This chain joins TRBV15 and TRBJ1-5; maybe TRBD1 (6 bases). CDR3 length equals 17 residues. V gave up 3 bases and J gave up 0 bases, with 15 bases separating them. Germline V gene sequence: CDR1 LNHNV, CDR2 YYDKDF (reference sequence). CDR3 DNA: TGTGCCACCAGCAGGGACATACAGGGACATAGCAATCAGCCCCAGCATTTT. Protein: CATSRDIQGHSNQPQHF.

This rearrangement joins TRBV7-2 to TRBJ1-1; maybe TRBD1 (5 bases). The CDR3 consists of 15 residues. Germline-derived CDR1 and CDR2 are SGHTA and FQGNSA. Trimming shortened V by 0 bases and J by 4 bases, and 12 bases separated the two germline ends. CDR3 nucleotides: TGTGCCAGCAGCTTAGCTAAGGGGCTACCCACTGAAGCTTTCTTT. Residues: CASSLAKGLPTEAFF.

The V gene is TRBV19, the J gene TRBJ2-2, with TRBD2 matching 7 bases. The CDR3 has 15 amino acids. Trimming removed 4 bases from V and 3 bases from J; junction bases left unmatched: 5. CDR1 is LNHDA and CDR2 is SQIVND in the germline V gene (reference sequence). Here the CDR3 DNA reads TGTGCCAGTAGTACGGGAGGACTGTACACCGGGGAGCTGTTTTTT. This sequence encodes CASSTGGLYTGELFF.

The chain employs TRBV3-1 (or the pseudogene TRBV3-2) and TRBJ2-1; 12 bases are a match to TRBD2. The CDR3 spans 16 residues. Germline V gene lookup returns CDR1 LGHDT and CDR2 YNNKEL (reference sequence). J was trimmed by 8 bases and V by 0 bases; bases with no gene match: 5. Here the CDR3 DNA reads TGTGCCAGCAGCCAAGATCCTAGCGGGAGGGTATATGAGCAGTTCTTC. Translated: CASSQDPSGRVYEQFF.

This chain uses TRBV5-6 with TRBJ1-4; D is uncertain. The CDR3 length is 14 residues. Germline-derived CDR1 and CDR2 are SGHDT and YYEEEE. The V and J ends lost 0 bases and 2 bases respectively, with 5 bases between them. The CDR3 sequence: CASSLAVTNEKLFF. CDR3 DNA sequence: TGTGCCAGCAGCTTGGCAGTGACTAATGAAAAACTGTTTTTT.

This sequence joins TRBV6-5 and TRBJ2-7; TRBD2 is a possible D gene (5 bases). Trimming pared 6 bases from V and 6 bases from J, leaving 12 bases between. In germline, CDR1 is MNHEY, CDR2 SVGAGI. The CDR3 has 12 amino acids. The CDR3 DNA reads as TGTGCCAGCAGAAATGGACTCTTCGAGCAGTACTTC. Protein product: CASRNGLFEQYF.

The chain is built from TRBV6-6 and TRBJ2-2; possible D gene TRBD2, 7 bases. CDR1 is MNHNY and CDR2 is SVGAGI in the germline V gene (reference sequence). Trimming cost V 5 bases and J 4 bases, with 11 bases left between them. This CDR3 is 14 amino acids long. The CDR3 region is CASSKGEGTGELFF. Written as DNA, the CDR3 is TGTGCCAGCAGTAAGGGGGAGGGCACCGGGGAGCTGTTTTTT.

This chain joins TRBV5-5 and TRBJ1-3; 8 bases match TRBD1. Looked up from germline, CDR1 is SGHKS and CDR2 is YYEKEE (reference sequence). The CDR3 runs to 16 residues. V gave up 2 bases and J gave up 3 bases; unmatched junction bases: 7. This chain's CDR3 is CASSFYPRGLGNTIYF. The CDR3 DNA follows: TGTGCCAGCAGCTTTTATCCCAGGGGGCTTGGAAACACCATATATTTT.

The chain has TRBV2 and TRBJ1-1; 11 nucleotides align to TRBD1. V trimming: 4 bases; J trimming: 10 bases; junction bases outside the gene matches: 11. Germline V gene sequence: CDR1 SNHLY, CDR2 FYNNEI. The CDR3 totals 15 residues. The CDR3 coding sequence is TGTGCCAGCAGTGGTTATGGGACAGGGGGTAGGGGAGCTTTCTTT. Translation gives CASSGYGTGGRGAFF.

This chain connects TRBV5-1 to TRBJ2-5; 7 bases align to TRBD1. Germline V gene sequence: CDR1 SGHRS, CDR2 YFSETQ. CDR3 length equals 14 residues. The V segment lost 4 bases and the J segment 5 bases; nucleotides outside the gene matches: 8. CDR3 nucleotides: TGCGCCAGCAGCCTCGGGACAGCACGGGAGACCCAGTACTTC. Protein sequence: CASSLGTARETQYF.

The V call is TRBV6-2 or TRBV6-3, the J call TRBJ1-1; unclear D gene. This CDR3 has 14 residues. Germline V gene data show CDR1 as MNHEY and CDR2 as SVGEGT. V lost 3 bases to trimming and J lost 5 bases, with 13 bases between them. The CDR3 DNA sequence: TGTGCCAGCAGTTATGCCCGGCGACAAACTGAAGCTTTCTTT. It yields the protein CASSYARRQTEAFF.

This clone was counted between two and nine times. The chain carries TRBV6-5 and TRBJ1-5; D is perhaps TRBD1 (6 bases). This CDR3 spans 13 amino acids. Germline CDR1 is MNHEY and CDR2 is SVGAGI. V was cut by 7 bases and J by 4 bases, with 11 bases left in between. CDR3 nucleotide sequence: TGTGCCAGCATCAGAGGGGGAAATCAGCCCCAGCATTTT. Amino acids: CASIRGGNQPQHF.

The J gene is TRBJ2-1, the V gene TRBV27; 12 bases map to TRBD2. Losses at the gene ends were 6 bases for V and 1 base for J; bases not matched to a gene: 10. The CDR3 is 18 amino acids. Germline V gene sequence: CDR1 MNHEY, CDR2 SMNVEV (reference sequence). The CDR3 loop is CASSILAGGPKSYNEQFF. CDR3 DNA: TGTGCCAGCAGCATTCTAGCGGGAGGGCCGAAGTCCTACAATGAGCAGTTCTTC.

This sequence joins TRBV6-5 and TRBJ2-7, with 8 nucleotides matching TRBD2. The CDR3 length is 13 residues. Germline CDR1 and CDR2: MNHEY and SVGAGI. The trim removed 6 bases at V and 4 bases at J, leaving 5 bases unmatched. As DNA, the CDR3 is TGTGCCAGCAGGGGACTAGGGAGTTACGAGCAGTACTTC. Translation gives CASRGLGSYEQYF.

The chain has TRBV20-1 and TRBJ1-6, with 7 nucleotides matching TRBD1. J gave up 10 bases and V 3 bases, and 12 bases lay outside the gene matches. The CDR3 length is 15 residues. The germline gives CDR1 DFQATT, CDR2 SNEGSKA (reference sequence). CDR3 DNA sequence: TGCAGTGCTAGTACCGGCAGGGGGGAGAGCTCACCCCTCCACTTT. It is translated as CSASTGRGESSPLHF.

The chain recombines TRBV25-1 with TRBJ1-2, with 7 bases fitting TRBD1. Germline V lookup: CDR1 MGHDK, CDR2 SYGVNS. V lost 7 bases and J lost 4; bases outside the gene matches: 3. The CDR3 is 12 amino acids. The CDR3 DNA sequence: TGTGCCAGCAATTCAGGGGGCTATGGCTACACCTTC. It encodes CASNSGGYGYTF.

The gene calls are TRBV5-1 and TRBJ2-5; TRBD2 matches 11 bases. The length of the CDR3 is 17 residues. J gave up 0 bases and V 0 bases, and 4 bases lay outside the gene matches. CDR1 is SGHRS and CDR2 is YFSETQ in the germline V gene. The CDR3: CASSLGGTSGYQETQYF. The CDR3 bases are TGCGCCAGCAGCTTGGGCGGGACTAGCGGTTACCAAGAGACCCAGTACTTC.

The V and J genes are TRBV19 and TRBJ2-5; D may be TRBD1 (5 bases). V lost 4 bases, J lost 5 bases, and 11 bases lay in between. The CDR3 is 13 residues long. Germline-derived CDR1 and CDR2 are LNHDA and SQIVND (reference sequence). This chain's CDR3 is CASSRTGGETQYF. The CDR3 region has the DNA TGTGCCAGTAGTAGAACAGGTGGGGAGACCCAGTACTTC.

The chain uses TRBV3-1 (or the pseudogene TRBV3-2) and TRBJ2-3; D unresolved. This CDR3 has 11 amino acids. The V gene's germline CDR1 is LGHDT and CDR2 YNNKEL (reference sequence). Between the trimmed V and J ends, which lost 1 base and 10 bases, there was a span of 6 bases. CDR3 protein: CASSQGGAQYF. The CDR3 DNA reads TGTGCCAGCAGCCAAGGCGGCGCGCAGTATTTT.